Here is one T cell receptor (beta chain) with its context. Its antigen is unidentified. This sample stems from a study of OX40 agonist ivuxolimab in advanced cancers. Study at large: Patients received ivuxolimab, an intravenous treatment, every 2 weeks at 0.01 to 10 mg/kg.

Study-level results: Still undetermined is the antigen specificity of the expanded peripheral T cells. At 0.1 to 3.0 mg/kg and by week 6, clonal expansion occurred in CD4+ and CD8+ blood T cells.

Using immunoSEQ multiplex PCR, the repertoire was profiled, and TCRdb retains in-frame clones only, with some absent. The sample shows more than 20,000 clones, about 83% of them seen only once. The length of the CDR3 is 13 residues. Germline loops: CDR1 MGHDK, CDR2 SYGVNS. Trimming took 5 bases from V and 4 from J, leaving 11 bases between them. Patients were ruled out by autoimmune disease history or systemic immunosuppression. Sample: CD4+ or CD8+ T cells sorted from blood, taken in a trial of the OX40 agonist ivuxolimab. This clonotype was obtained from an adult with an advanced solid tumor such as melanoma, head and neck, liver or kidney cancer. The J gene is TRBJ1-2, the V gene TRBV25-1; possible D gene TRBD1, 5 bases. CDR3 region: CASSPFGTYGYTF. The CDR3 DNA reads as TGTGCCAGCAGTCCTTTCGGGACCTATGGCTACACCTTC.